The 32 T cell receptor beta chains below come from one sample, sequenced in a study of T cells in Graves' hyperthyroidism and ophthalmopathy. TCR beta CDR3 regions were amplified from RNA transcripts. The HTBI primer set served for first-round RT-PCR of the TCR CDR3. TCRdb re-derived calls from the multiplex PCR reads in MiXCR, one entry per CDR3 protein. The sample carries approximately 330,000 distinct CDR3 sequences, 21% recorded once. The sequenced material came from blood. The receptors shown here come from a woman aged 50 to 60 with Graves' hyperthyroidism.

This clonotype was recorded many times. The chain is built from TRBV28 and TRBJ2-5; TRBD1 aligns across 9 bases. V shed 4 bases, J shed 4 bases, and the junction held 13 bases outside the gene matches. Germline V gene sequence: CDR1 MDHEN, CDR2 SYDVKM. There are 17 residues in the CDR3. CDR3 nucleotide sequence: TGTGCCAGCAGTTCCAGTGGACAGGGGATACGGGGAGAGACCCAGTACTTC. It encodes CASSSSGQGIRGETQYF.

This clonotype was picked up many times. CDR3 region: CATLTPPNTGELFF. The CDR3 bases are TGTGCCACCTTGACACCACCGAACACCGGGGAGCTGTTTTTT. This chain uses TRBV10-3 with TRBJ2-2, with D hard to call. Deletions cut 10 bases from V and 0 bases from J, with 12 bases between. The CDR3 is 14 residues long. Germline V gene lookup returns CDR1 ENHRY and CDR2 SYGVKD.

This clonotype was observed at least ten times. V gene TRBV6-2 or TRBV6-3 combines with J gene TRBJ1-2; the D gene is possibly TRBD1 (6 bases). V shed 0 bases and J shed 6 bases, with 11 bases lying between them. CDR3 length equals 14 residues. Per germline, CDR1 MNHEY and CDR2 SVGEGT. The CDR3 DNA reads TGTGCCAGCAGTTACTCGGGGGCCTCGGATGGCTACACCTTC. Its protein is CASSYSGASDGYTF.

Only a few counts were recorded for this clonotype. The gene calls are TRBV20-1 and TRBJ2-7; no clear D gene. Germline values: CDR1 DFQATT, CDR2 SNEGSKA (reference sequence). The CDR3 is 14 residues long. The V and J ends lost 2 bases and 0 bases respectively, with 11 bases between them. DNA for the CDR3: TGCAGTGCTAGAATGTACGGTAACTCCTACGAGCAGTACTTC. It is translated as CSARMYGNSYEQYF.

This clonotype was picked up many times. The V call is TRBV20-1, the J call TRBJ2-3, with D tentatively TRBD2 (6 bases). Germline V gives CDR1 DFQATT, CDR2 SNEGSKA (reference sequence). V lost 0 bases and J 5 bases, leaving 9 bases between the germline ends. This CDR3 comprises 13 residues. The CDR3 DNA follows: TGCAGTGCTAGAGATGGGGGGAAAGATACGCAGTATTTT. This codes for CSARDGGKDTQYF.

This clonotype was counted at least ten times. This chain uses TRBV11-3 with TRBJ1-2; no clear D gene. V lost 2 bases to trimming and J lost 8 bases, with 9 bases between them. The germline V gene has CDR1 SGHNT and CDR2 YENEEA. The CDR3 contains 12 residues. This CDR3 is CASSLPFGGYTF. Written as DNA, the CDR3 is TGTGCCAGCAGCTTACCTTTCGGCGGCTACACCTTC.

The rearrangement uses TRBV3-1 and TRBJ1-2, with TRBD1 matching over 7 bases. CDR3 length: 12 residues. The trim removed 6 bases at V and 8 bases at J, leaving 6 bases unmatched. The germline gives CDR1 LGHDT, CDR2 YNNKEL (reference sequence). CDR3 residues: CASRQGRLGYTF. DNA of the CDR3: TGTGCCAGCAGACAGGGGCGGTTAGGCTACACCTTC.

This clonotype was recorded a few times. The V call is TRBV12-3 or TRBV12-4, the J call TRBJ2-5, with 11 bases aligning to TRBD2. The CDR3 covers 16 residues. J was trimmed by 5 bases and V by 5 bases; bases with no gene match: 10. CDR3 nucleotides: TGTGCCAGCAGTAATAGCGGGAGGGCCGGGGGGGAGACCCAGTACTTC. Its translation is CASSNSGRAGGETQYF.

This clonotype was seen ten or more times. Germline and junction disagree at one end, which may indicate a read error. The chain joins TRBV4-1 to TRBJ1-5; D is perhaps TRBD1 (5 bases). The CDR3 extends over 14 amino acids. Germline V gene lookup returns CDR1 MGHRA and CDR2 YSYEKL. DNA of the CDR3: TGTGCCAGCAGTCTAGGGCAGGGAGATCAGCCCCAGCATTTT. Its translation: CASSLGQGDQPQHF.

This clonotype was counted only a few times. This chain joins TRBV6-1 and TRBJ2-7, with no clear D. V lost 6 bases, J lost 1 base, and 10 bases lay in between. From germline, CDR1 is MNHNS and CDR2 SASEGT. This CDR3 contains 13 residues. CDR3 sequence (DNA): TGTGCCAGCAGAGTGGGGTTATCCTACGAGCAGTACTTC. Protein: CASRVGLSYEQYF.

This clonotype was picked up many times. V usage is TRBV6-1 and J usage is TRBJ2-2; D possibly corresponds to TRBD2 (6 bases). Germline V gene lookup returns CDR1 MNHNS and CDR2 SASEGT. Trimming cost V 5 bases and J 5 bases, with 18 bases left between them. The CDR3 runs 16 residues. This chain's CDR3 is CASSSVSGGGTGELFF. The CDR3 DNA is TGTGCCAGCAGTTCCGTCTCCGGGGGAGGAACCGGGGAGCTGTTTTTT.

V usage is TRBV11-3 and J usage is TRBJ1-1; D unclear. V lost 0 bases to trimming and J lost 9 bases, with 20 bases between them. CDR3 size: 16 residues. The germline V gene encodes CDR1 SGHNT and CDR2 YENEEA. The CDR3 sequence is CASSLDITEGEVKAFF. CDR3 DNA sequence: TGTGCCAGCAGCTTAGATATCACAGAGGGCGAGGTGAAAGCTTTCTTT.

The V gene is TRBV5-1, the J gene TRBJ2-3, with 10 bases identical to TRBD2. Germline V gene lookup returns CDR1 SGHRS and CDR2 YFSETQ. The trim removed 0 bases at V and 7 bases at J, leaving 11 bases unmatched. The length of the CDR3 is 17 residues. This CDR3 reads CASSLGQTAGGRNTQYF. The CDR3 DNA sequence: TGCGCCAGCAGCTTGGGACAGACAGCGGGGGGGCGAAATACGCAGTATTTT.

This chain joins TRBV7-2 and TRBJ2-7, with 11 bases aligning to TRBD2. Trimming took 4 bases from V and 0 from J; bases not matched to a gene: 11. CDR1 SGHTA and CDR2 FQGNSA come from the germline V gene. This CDR3 has 18 amino acids. In DNA, the CDR3 is TGTGCCAGCAGCTCCCCCTCGGGGCTAGCGGGGGGCTCCTACGAGCAGTACTTC. This sequence encodes CASSSPSGLAGGSYEQYF.

The table lists this clonotype with a few counts. The chain has TRBV19 and TRBJ2-6, with 11 bases identical to TRBD2. The V gene end was trimmed by 6 bases and the J gene end by 1 base; junction bases not matched to a gene: 2. The CDR3 length is 16 residues. CDR1 and CDR2 from the germline V gene are LNHDA and SQIVND (reference sequence). The CDR3 loop is CASRLAGESGANVLTF. CDR3 DNA: TGTGCCAGTAGACTAGCGGGAGAATCTGGGGCCAACGTCCTGACTTTC. Full variable domain (remainder filled in from reference TRBV19 and TRBJ2-6): DGGITQSPKYLFRKEGQNVTLSCEQNLNHDAMYWYRQDPGQGLRLIYYSQIVNDFQKGDIAEGYSVSREKKESFPLTVTSAQKNPTAFYLCASRLAGESGANVLTFGAGSRLTVL.

This clonotype was found many times. The chain employs TRBV3-1 and TRBJ1-2; tentatively, D is TRBD1 (5 bases). Trimming removed 3 bases at V and 8 bases at J, with 19 bases between. The CDR3 consists of 15 residues. Germline CDR1 reads LGHDT; CDR2 reads YNNKEL (reference sequence). The CDR3 spells CASSHSSQESRGYTF. The CDR3 DNA reads as TGTGCCAGCAGCCACTCCTCACAGGAAAGTCGGGGCTACACCTTC.

The table lists this clonotype with many counts. The V and J genes are TRBV5-1 and TRBJ1-2, with D possibly TRBD1 on 6 matching bases. V gave up 3 bases and J gave up 3 bases, with 9 bases separating them. The CDR3 consists of 13 residues. Germline V gives CDR1 SGHRS, CDR2 YFSETQ. The CDR3 loop reads CASSSRQDYGYTF. CDR3 DNA sequence: TGCGCCAGCAGCTCCCGACAGGACTATGGCTACACCTTC.

The chain carries TRBV28 and TRBJ1-1, with a weak D call TRBD1 (5 bases). Trimming took off 3 bases at V and 7 bases at J, with 9 bases between the two ends. The CDR3 length is 12 residues. Germline V gene lookup returns CDR1 MDHEN and CDR2 SYDVKM. In DNA form, the CDR3 reads TGTGCCAGCAGTTTCCGGGACGGTGAAGCTTTCTTT. It specifies CASSFRDGEAFF.

Of note for this clonotype: A much larger clone is a single base away; this may be a read error. The V gene is TRBV28, the J gene TRBJ1-3; D ambiguous. Trimming pared 8 bases from V and 10 bases from J, leaving 15 bases between. CDR1 is MDHEN and CDR2 is SYDVKM in the germline V gene. CDR3 length: 12 residues. This chain's CDR3 is CASSPPQGTIYF. CDR3 nucleotide sequence: TGTGCCAGCTCCCCCCCACAAGGTACCATATATTTT.

Many counts were recorded for this clonotype. This sequence joins TRBV18 and TRBJ2-3, with D hard to call. Trimming took 4 bases from V and 0 from J, leaving 5 bases between them. There are 13 residues in the CDR3. Germline CDR1 KGHSH, CDR2 LQKENI. CDR3 amino acids: CASSQTSTDTQYF. Written as DNA, the CDR3 is TGTGCCAGCTCACAAACCAGCACAGATACGCAGTATTTT. Variable domain in full (rest from reference TRBV18 and TRBJ2-3): NAGVMQNPRHLVRRRGQEARLRCSPMKGHSHVYWYRQLPEEGLKFMVYLQKENIIDESGMPKERFSAEFPKEGPSILRIQQVVRGDSAAYFCASSQTSTDTQYFGPGTRLTVL.

The CDR3 is CASSVGILDYEQYF. The CDR3 region has the DNA TGTGCCAGCAGCGTCGGGATTCTGGACTACGAGCAGTACTTC. J is TRBJ2-7 and V is TRBV9; possible D gene TRBD2, 5 bases. The length of the CDR3 is 14 residues. Germline V gene sequence: CDR1 SGDLS, CDR2 YYNGEE. V was cut by 2 bases and J by 3 bases, with 12 bases left in between.

This clonotype has at least ten counts. The chain couples TRBV7-9 to TRBJ2-7, with D unclear. Between the trimmed V and J ends, which lost 5 bases and 0 bases, there was a span of 14 bases. CDR1 is SEHNR and CDR2 is FQNEAQ in the germline V gene (reference sequence). This CDR3 region has 15 residues. The CDR3 is CASSVTAASSYEQYF. The CDR3 coding sequence is TGTGCCAGCAGCGTCACAGCCGCCAGCTCCTACGAGCAGTACTTC.

This clonotype was detected ten times or more. The chain joins TRBV12-3 or TRBV12-4 to TRBJ2-7, with 7 bases identical to TRBD1. Germline trimming cut 10 bases from V and 1 base from J; bases unmatched to any gene: 7. The CDR3 sequence is 13 residues long. The chain's CDR3 is CATRDSPSYEQYF. Written as DNA, the CDR3 is TGTGCCACCCGGGACAGCCCATCCTACGAGCAGTACTTC.

This clonotype was recorded many times. The rearrangement joins TRBV5-1 to TRBJ2-1; 10 bases fit TRBD1. The V segment lost 4 bases and the J segment 7 bases; nucleotides outside the gene matches: 8. CDR3 size: 15 residues. Per the germline V gene, CDR1 is SGHRS and CDR2 is YFSETQ. The CDR3 DNA reads as TGCGCCAGCAGCGGGGGGACAGGGGTCGGGAATGAGCAGTTCTTC. Residues: CASSGGTGVGNEQFF.

This clonotype was detected ten times or more. The chain has TRBV7-9 and TRBJ1-2; 9 nucleotides match TRBD1. The V and J ends lost 5 bases and 4 bases, in that order; junction bases with no gene match: 11. Germline values: CDR1 SEHNR, CDR2 FQNEAQ (reference sequence). The CDR3 has 16 residues. In DNA, the CDR3 is TGTGCCAGCAGCCCGTCAGGACAGGGGCCTATCTATGGCTACACCTTC. This sequence encodes CASSPSGQGPIYGYTF.

V is TRBV10-3 and J is TRBJ2-7, with 8 bases lining up with TRBD2. Germline V gives CDR1 ENHRY, CDR2 SYGVKD. V was pared by 5 bases and J by 3 bases, with 12 bases of the junction left unmatched. The length of the CDR3 is 16 residues. The CDR3 DNA follows: TGTGCCATCAGTCTTACTAGCGGCTCAAAGAGCTACGAGCAGTACTTC. Protein product: CAISLTSGSKSYEQYF.

This clonotype was found many times. The chain combines TRBV11-2 with TRBJ2-7, with TRBD1 as a possible D gene (6 bases). The CDR3 totals 15 residues. Germline V gene lookup returns CDR1 SGHAT and CDR2 FQNNGV. The V and J ends lost 3 bases and 4 bases respectively, with 16 bases between them. CDR3 sequence reads: CASSLDTGSSYEQYF. Written as DNA, the CDR3 is TGTGCCAGCAGCTTGGACACAGGGAGTAGTTACGAGCAGTACTTC.

This clonotype was counted many times. The chain links TRBV7-9 to TRBJ2-3, with D perhaps TRBD1 or TRBD2 (7 bases each). CDR1 and CDR2 from the germline V gene are SEHNR and FQNEAQ (reference sequence). CDR3 length: 15 amino acids. The V end was cut by 5 bases, the J end by 5 bases, with 17 bases between. CDR3 bases: TGTGCCAGCAGCACCAGGGGGGGCCAGGGAGATACGCAGTATTTT. Protein: CASSTRGGQGDTQYF.

Many counts were recorded for this clonotype. This sequence joins TRBV6-1 and TRBJ2-7; 7 bases line up with TRBD2. V trimming: 2 bases; J trimming: 3 bases; junction bases outside the gene matches: 7. Germline CDR1 reads MNHNS; CDR2 reads SASEGT. There are 15 residues in the CDR3. The DNA for the CDR3 is TGTGCCAGCAGTGAATCCTCCGGGAGGCACTACGAGCAGTACTTC. Its translation: CASSESSGRHYEQYF.

With respect to this clonotype: Being one base from a much bigger clone, this may be a read error. This chain joins TRBV7-9 and TRBJ2-1; D ambiguous. The DNA end lines up better with TRBJ2-7; the J call may be wrong. The CDR3 is made up of 15 amino acids. The germline V gene has CDR1 SEHNR and CDR2 FQNEAQ (reference sequence). CDR3 coding DNA: TGTGCCAGCAGCTCCGGCTCCGGCTCCTACAATGAGCAGTACTTC. Its protein is CASSSGSGSYNEQYF.

This clonotype was seen at least ten times. This CDR3 reads CASSLERNTEAFF. In DNA form, the CDR3 reads TGTGCCAGCAGCTTAGAGAGAAACACTGAAGCTTTCTTT. The chain combines TRBV7-8 with TRBJ1-1; no definite D call. The CDR3 is 13 amino acids. Trimming took 1 base from V and 2 from J, leaving 5 bases between them. Per germline, CDR1 SGHVS and CDR2 FQNEAQ.

CDR3 sequence (DNA): TGTGCCAGCAGCCATTCAGCGGCCAGGGAGCTGTTTTTT. Its translation is CASSHSAARELFF. The rearrangement joins TRBV5-4 to TRBJ2-2; tentatively, D is TRBD2 (5 bases). Trimming left V 4 bases short and J 9 bases short, with 13 bases between. Germline lookup yields CDR1 SGHNT and CDR2 YYREEE (reference sequence). The CDR3 contains 13 residues.